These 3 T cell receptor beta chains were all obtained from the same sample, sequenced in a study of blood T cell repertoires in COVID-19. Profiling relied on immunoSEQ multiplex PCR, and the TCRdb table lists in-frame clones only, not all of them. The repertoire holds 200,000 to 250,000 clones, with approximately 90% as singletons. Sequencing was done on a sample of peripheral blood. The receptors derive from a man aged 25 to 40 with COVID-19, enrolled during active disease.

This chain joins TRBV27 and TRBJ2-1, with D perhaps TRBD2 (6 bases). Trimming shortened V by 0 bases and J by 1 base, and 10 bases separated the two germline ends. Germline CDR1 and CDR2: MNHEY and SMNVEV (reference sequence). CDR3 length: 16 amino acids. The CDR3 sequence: CASSLSGGASYNEQFF. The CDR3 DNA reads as TGTGCCAGCAGTTTATCTGGCGGGGCTTCCTACAATGAGCAGTTCTTC.

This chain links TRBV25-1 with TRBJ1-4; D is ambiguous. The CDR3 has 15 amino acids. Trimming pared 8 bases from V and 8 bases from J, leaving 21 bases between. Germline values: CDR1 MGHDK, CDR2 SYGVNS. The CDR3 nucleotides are TGTGCCAGCTCCCCTAGGTATGGACTCACGGAAAAACTGTTTTTT. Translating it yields CASSPRYGLTEKLFF.

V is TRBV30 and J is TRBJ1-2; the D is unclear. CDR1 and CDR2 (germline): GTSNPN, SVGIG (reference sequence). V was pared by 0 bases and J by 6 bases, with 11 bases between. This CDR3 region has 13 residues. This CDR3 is CAWSVHLVDGYTF. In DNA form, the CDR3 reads TGTGCCTGGAGTGTACACCTTGTTGATGGCTACACCTTC.